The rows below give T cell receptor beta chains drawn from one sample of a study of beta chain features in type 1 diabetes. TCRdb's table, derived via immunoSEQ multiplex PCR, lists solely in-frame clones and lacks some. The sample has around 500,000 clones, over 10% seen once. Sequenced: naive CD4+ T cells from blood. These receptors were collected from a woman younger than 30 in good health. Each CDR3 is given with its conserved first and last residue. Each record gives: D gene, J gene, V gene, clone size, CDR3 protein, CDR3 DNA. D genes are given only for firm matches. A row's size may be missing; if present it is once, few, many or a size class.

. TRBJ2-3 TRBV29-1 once CSVELIGGSTDTQYF TGCAGCGTTGAGTTAATTGGCGGAAGCACAGATACGCAGTATTTT
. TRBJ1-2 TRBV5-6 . CATRVQGPYGYTF TGTGCCACCAGGGTACAGGGTCCCTATGGCTACACCTTC
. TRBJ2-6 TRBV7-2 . CASSLRRANSGANVLTF TGTGCCAGCAGCTTACGTCGGGCGAACTCTGGGGCCAACGTCCTGACTTTC
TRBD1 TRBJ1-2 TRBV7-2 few CASSTQGGYGYTF TGTGCCAGCAGCACCCAGGGGGGCTATGGCTACACCTTC
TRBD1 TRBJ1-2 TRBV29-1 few CSVGNQGARGYTF TGCAGCGTTGGGAACCAGGGGGCGCGGGGCTACACCTTC
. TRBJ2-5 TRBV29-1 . CSVGYPRGTQYF TGCAGCGTTGGGTACCCCCGGGGGACCCAGTACTTC
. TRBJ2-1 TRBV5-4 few CASSLAGAGAGSYNEQFF TGTGCCAGCAGCTTGGCCGGAGCAGGGGCGGGATCCTACAATGAGCAGTTCTTC
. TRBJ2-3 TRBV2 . CARSDPADTQYF TGTGCCAGAAGTGATCCAGCCGATACGCAGTATTTT
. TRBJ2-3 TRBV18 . CASSPSDTQYF TGTGCCAGCTCACCGTCCGATACGCAGTATTTT
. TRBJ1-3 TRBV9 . CASSVGGPGNTIYF TGTGCCAGCAGCGTAGGGGGCCCTGGAAACACCATATATTTT
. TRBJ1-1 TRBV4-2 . CASSHIGSNTEAFF TGTGCCAGCAGCCACATCGGCTCGAACACTGAAGCTTTCTTT
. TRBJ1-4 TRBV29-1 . CSVERGEKLFF TGCAGCGTTGAGCGGGGCGAAAAACTGTTTTTT
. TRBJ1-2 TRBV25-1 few CASSEGPFQVGYTF TGTGCCAGCAGTGAGGGGCCGTTTCAGGTTGGCTACACCTTC
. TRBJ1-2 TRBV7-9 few CASSVETQGHGYTF TGTGCCAGCAGCGTAGAAACACAGGGCCATGGCTACACCTTC
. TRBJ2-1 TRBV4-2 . CASSQDMTSYNEQFF TGTGCCAGCAGCCAAGATATGACTAGCTACAATGAGCAGTTCTTC
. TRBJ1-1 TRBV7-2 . CASSLEISTEAFF TGTGCCAGCAGCTTAGAAATATCCACTGAAGCTTTCTTT
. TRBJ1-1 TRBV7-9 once CASSLDPRRGTFF TGTGCCAGCAGCTTAGACCCCCGACGTGGAACTTTCTTT
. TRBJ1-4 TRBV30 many CAWRQSEKLFF TGTGCCTGGAGACAGTCTGAAAAACTGTTTTTT
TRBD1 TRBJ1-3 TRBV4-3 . CASSIGTAGNTIYF TGCGCCAGCAGTATCGGGACAGCTGGAAACACCATATATTTT
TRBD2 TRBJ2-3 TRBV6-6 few CASSSYGLAGGDTQYF TGTGCCAGCAGTTCGTACGGTCTAGCGGGAGGTGATACGCAGTATTTT
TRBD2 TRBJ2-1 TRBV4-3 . CASSQEPGGSSYNEQFF TGCGCCAGCAGCCAAGAACCCGGCGGGAGCTCCTACAATGAGCAGTTCTTC
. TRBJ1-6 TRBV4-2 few CASSQVAGNENSPLHF TGTGCCAGCAGCCAAGTTGCTGGGAATGAAAATTCACCCCTCCACTTT
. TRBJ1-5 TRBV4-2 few CASSQGLWYQPQHF TGTGCCAGCAGCCAGGGGCTCTGGTATCAGCCCCAGCATTTT
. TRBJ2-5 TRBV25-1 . CASSVPGQETQYF TGTGCCAGCAGTGTTCCCGGTCAAGAGACCCAGTACTTC
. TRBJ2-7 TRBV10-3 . CAISGGNLNSYEQYF TGTGCCATCAGTGGGGGAAACCTAAACTCCTACGAGCAGTACTTC
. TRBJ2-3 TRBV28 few CASSLRLWDTQYF TGTGCCAGCAGTTTGAGACTATGGGATACGCAGTATTTT
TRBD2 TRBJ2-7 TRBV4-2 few CASSQAGGTSGVYEQYF TGTGCCAGCAGCCAAGCCGGAGGGACTAGCGGGGTTTACGAGCAGTACTTC
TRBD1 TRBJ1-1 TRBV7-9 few CATTGVTEAFF TGTGCCACCACAGGGGTCACTGAAGCTTTCTTT
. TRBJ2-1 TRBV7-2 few CASSLLYLSYNEQFF TGTGCCAGCAGCTTACTTTACCTCTCCTACAATGAGCAGTTCTTC
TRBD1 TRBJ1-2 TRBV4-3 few CASSQETGGSGYTF TGCGCCAGCAGCCAAGAGACAGGGGGAAGTGGCTACACCTTC
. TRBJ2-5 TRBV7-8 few CASSFGQIRETQYF TGTGCCAGCAGCTTTGGACAGATTCGGGAGACCCAGTACTTC
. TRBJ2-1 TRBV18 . CASSPLTARGNEQFF TGTGCCAGCTCACCTCTGACCGCCCGGGGGAATGAGCAGTTCTTC
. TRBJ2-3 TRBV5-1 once CASRAADTQYF TGCGCCAGCAGGGCTGCAGATACGCAGTATTTT
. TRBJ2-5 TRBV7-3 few CASSLRPQETQYF TGTGCCAGCAGCTTACGGCCACAAGAGACCCAGTACTTC
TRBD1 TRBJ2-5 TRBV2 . CASSQDRGQETQYF TGTGCCAGCAGTCAGGACAGGGGGCAAGAGACCCAGTACTTC
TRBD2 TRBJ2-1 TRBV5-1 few CASNSRRGLAGNEQFF TGCGCCAGCAACTCCCGTCGGGGACTAGCGGGCAATGAGCAGTTCTTC
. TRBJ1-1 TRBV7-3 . CASSLTGPNTEAFF TGTGCCAGCAGCTTAACGGGGCCGAACACTGAAGCTTTCTTT
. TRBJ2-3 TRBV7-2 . CASSPQGDTQYF TGTGCCAGCAGCCCGCAAGGAGATACGCAGTATTTT
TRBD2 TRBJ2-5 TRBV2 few CAILDSGRETQYF TGTGCCATCCTAGATAGCGGGAGAGAGACCCAGTACTTC
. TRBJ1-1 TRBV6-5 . CASSYSGKAFF TGTGCCAGCAGTTACTCGGGAAAAGCTTTCTTT
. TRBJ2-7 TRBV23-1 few CASSQIWDILSYEQYF TGCGCCAGCAGTCAAATTTGGGACATCCTCTCCTACGAGCAGTACTTC
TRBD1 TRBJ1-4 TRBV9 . CASSEGQPTNEKLFF TGTGCCAGCAGCGAGGGACAGCCAACTAATGAAAAACTGTTTTTT
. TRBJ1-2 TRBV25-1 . CASRRSYGDYGYTF TGTGCCAGCAGGAGGAGTTATGGTGACTATGGCTACACCTTC
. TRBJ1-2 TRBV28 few CASSLGAGPLTNYGYTF TGTGCCAGCAGTTTGGGGGCAGGGCCTTTGACTAACTATGGCTACACCTTC
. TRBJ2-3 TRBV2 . CASSESGGTQYF TGTGCCAGCAGTGAGTCCGGTGGTACGCAGTATTTT
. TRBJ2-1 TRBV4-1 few CASSPWAVLEAYNEQFF TGCGCCAGCAGCCCATGGGCGGTTCTGGAGGCCTACAATGAGCAGTTCTTC
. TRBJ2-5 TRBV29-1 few CSGGNRAGTQYF TGCAGCGGTGGGAACAGGGCTGGGACCCAGTACTTC
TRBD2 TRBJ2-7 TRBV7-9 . CASSRGEPYEQYF TGTGCCAGCAGCCGGGGGGAACCCTACGAGCAGTACTTC
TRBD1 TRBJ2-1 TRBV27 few CASTLRQGYDNEQFF TGTGCCAGCACCCTCAGACAGGGTTATGACAATGAGCAGTTCTTC
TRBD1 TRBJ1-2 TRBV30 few CAGALTGVDGYTF TGTGCCGGAGCTCTGACAGGGGTTGATGGCTACACCTTC
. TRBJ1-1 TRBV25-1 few CASSERFSVGEAFF TGTGCCAGCAGTGAAAGATTTTCCGTGGGGGAAGCTTTCTTT